Following are 16 T cell receptor beta chains from one sample sequenced in a study of HIV-infected children after antiretroviral therapy interruption (dated by TCRdb to the late 2010s). Sample treatment or condition, as interpreted from the label and publication: PENTA 11 planned treatment interruption arm or continuous ART arm. Libraries came from 3' RACE. The run used an Illumina MiSeq. TCR libraries were generated from RNA by a 3' RACE protocol incorporating unique molecular identifiers so that PCR amplification bias could be corrected. The public reads were reanalyzed by TCRdb: fastp trimming at Q25, MiXCR alignment, in-frame beta chains only. Rows with one shared CDR3 protein collapse into an entry with the most common genes and DNA. This sample has approximately 89,000 distinct CDR3 sequences in its table, and about 6.3% of those were observed once. Around 1.1% of the sample is in the top ten clones.

Sequenced here: CD45RA+ CD4+ T cells from PBMCs, pooled from several time points, sampled from a donor given antiretroviral therapy, either interrupted or continuous. The meaning of the sample's cell subset or site label: naive CD4+ CD45RA+ CD45RO- T cells. The receptor source for this set is a pool of human donors with HIV.

Many counts were recorded for this clonotype. The CDR3 region has the DNA TGTGCCTGGAGTGTACAAGGAGACTACACCTTC. Translating it yields CAWSVQGDYTF. V gene TRBV30 combines with J gene TRBJ1-2; D not resolved. The CDR3 loop spans 11 amino acids. The germline CDR1 and CDR2 sequences are GTSNPN and SVGIG (reference sequence). Trimming took 0 bases from V and 10 from J, leaving 9 bases between them.

In its sample, this clonotype was seen many times. V is TRBV18 and J is TRBJ2-5, with D unclear. Trimming cost V 6 bases and J 1 base, with 9 bases left between them. This CDR3 has 13 residues. The germline V gene has CDR1 KGHSH and CDR2 LQKENI. The DNA for the CDR3 is TGTGCCAGCTCGCCGGATCTCCAAGAGACCCAGTACTTC. Amino acids: CASSPDLQETQYF.

In this sample, this clonotype turned up many times. Written as DNA, the CDR3 is TGTGCCAGCAGCTTGGGGACTAGCGGGAGTCCCTCGGATACGCAGTATTTT. It codes for CASSLGTSGSPSDTQYF. The chain recombines TRBV11-2 with TRBJ2-3, with 14 positions matching TRBD2. The CDR3 totals 17 residues. The V and J ends lost 3 bases and 6 bases, in that order; junction bases with no gene match: 8. Germline lookup yields CDR1 SGHAT and CDR2 FQNNGV.

In its sample, this clonotype was seen a few times. V and J are TRBV19 and TRBJ1-2; D gene ambiguous. The CDR3 runs 14 residues. V was shortened by 1 base and J by 1 base, with 7 bases between the two germline ends. Per germline, CDR1 LNHDA and CDR2 SQIVND (reference sequence). Written as DNA, the CDR3 is TGTGCCAGTAGTATAGTACAGCTTAACTATGGCTACACCTTC. Translation gives CASSIVQLNYGYTF.

This chain links TRBV5-4 with TRBJ2-5; D unresolved. The germline V and J ends were trimmed by 1 base and 7 bases, with 17 bases remaining between them. CDR1 and CDR2 from the germline V gene are SGHNT and YYREEE (reference sequence). The CDR3 has 15 amino acids. The chain's CDR3 is CASSLFGQTRMTQYF. In nucleotides, the CDR3 is TGTGCCAGCAGCTTGTTTGGGCAGACGAGAATGACCCAGTACTTC.

The chain joins TRBV10-1 to TRBJ1-5; possibly TRBD1 for D (6 bases). In germline, CDR1 is WNHNN, CDR2 SYGVQD (reference sequence). The V end was cut by 1 base, the J end by 1 base, with 14 bases between. The CDR3 has 17 amino acids. The CDR3 region is CASSEFPLGASNQPQHF. CDR3 nucleotides: TGCGCCAGCAGTGAGTTCCCATTGGGGGCAAGCAATCAGCCCCAGCATTTT.

Points on this clonotype: A much larger clone is a single base away; this may be a read error. The missing conserved phenylalanine or tryptophan at the end of this CDR3 makes a read error likely. This chain joins TRBV14 and TRBJ2-1; the match to TRBD2 covers 9 bases. J gave up 6 bases and V 3 bases, and 3 bases lay outside the gene matches. Per the germline V gene, CDR1 is SGHDN and CDR2 is FVKESK. The CDR3 consists of 14 residues. For the CDR3, the DNA is TGTGCCAGCAGCCACTTGACTAGCGGCAATGAGCAGTTCTTA. Its translation is CASSHLTSGNEQFL.

This clonotype was counted at least ten times. CDR3: CASSTPGDTQYF. For the CDR3, the DNA is TGTGCCAGCAGCACGCCGGGAGATACGCAGTATTTT. The chain recombines TRBV5-4 with TRBJ2-3, with D uncertain. The CDR3 is made up of 12 amino acids. Germline V CDR1 and CDR2: SGHNT, YYREEE (reference sequence). Trimming stripped 4 bases from V and 5 bases from J, with 8 bases between.

This clonotype has a count of ten or more. This chain connects TRBV5-1 to TRBJ2-1, with TRBD2 as a possible D gene (7 bases). This CDR3 spans 15 amino acids. CDR1 is SGHRS and CDR2 is YFSETQ in the germline V gene. V lost 1 base and J lost 3, with 11 bases in between. CDR3 sequence (DNA): TGCGCCAGCAGCTTGCGGGGGGCGTACTACAATGAGCAGTTCTTC. It specifies CASSLRGAYYNEQFF.

This clonotype was detected ten times or more. In DNA form, the CDR3 reads TGTGCCAGTAGTATAGGCAGCCTGTCCCTAGCCAAAAACATTCAGTACTTC. Encoded protein: CASSIGSLSLAKNIQYF. This sequence joins TRBV19 and TRBJ2-4; D not resolved. The ends were cut back, 1 base at V and 0 bases at J, with 13 bases in the middle. The germline CDR1 and CDR2 sequences are LNHDA and SQIVND (reference sequence). The CDR3 totals 17 residues.

Concerning this clonotype itself: It may be a read error: a sequence one base away is much more abundant. The CDR3 DNA is TGTGCCAGCAGTGACGGCAATCAGCACCAGCATTTT. This encodes CASSDGNQHQHF. This chain connects TRBV2 to TRBJ1-5; D remains unclear. CDR1 SNHLY and CDR2 FYNNEI come from the germline V gene. The CDR3 totals 12 residues.

This clonotype has at least ten counts. The chain links TRBV5-1 to TRBJ2-3; D not certain. V lost 1 base and J lost 0, with 12 bases in between. The CDR3 extends over 16 amino acids. Germline V CDR1 and CDR2: SGHRS, YFSETQ. For the CDR3, the DNA is TGCGCCAGCAGCTTGCAAACAGCCTCTAGCACAGATACGCAGTATTTT. This encodes CASSLQTASSTDTQYF.

This clonotype was recorded many times. This rearrangement joins TRBV29-1 to TRBJ2-7; D unresolved. This CDR3 spans 15 amino acids. Deletions cut 6 bases from V and 1 base from J, with 19 bases between. Germline V lookup: CDR1 SQVTM, CDR2 ANQGSEA. This CDR3 is CSVARWGTPSYEQYF. The DNA of the CDR3 is TGCAGCGTCGCCAGGTGGGGAACGCCGTCCTACGAGCAGTACTTC.

The sample holds many counts of this clonotype. The chain carries TRBV19 and TRBJ1-6; no clear D gene. V was trimmed by 10 bases and J by 0 bases, leaving 19 bases between them. The CDR3 length is 17 residues. The germline gives CDR1 LNHDA, CDR2 SQIVND (reference sequence). DNA for the CDR3: TGTGCCACCTCACGGACTCCCTTAAGCTCCTATAATTCACCCCTCCACTTT. Translating it yields CATSRTPLSSYNSPLHF.

This clonotype was seen at least ten times. The rearrangement uses TRBV11-2 and TRBJ2-7; D is undetermined. Trimming shortened V by 6 bases and J by 1 base, and 10 bases separated the two germline ends. Germline loops: CDR1 SGHAT, CDR2 FQNNGV. The CDR3 is 13 amino acids. In nucleotides, the CDR3 is TGTGCCAGCAGAGTGACACTTTCCTACGAGCAGTACTTC. As protein: CASRVTLSYEQYF.

This clonotype was detected many times. The chain employs TRBV5-1 and TRBJ1-1; tentatively, D is TRBD1 (5 bases). The germline V gene has CDR1 SGHRS and CDR2 YFSETQ. Trimming pared 0 bases from V and 7 bases from J, leaving 7 bases between. The CDR3 totals 12 residues. This CDR3 is CASSLGQLEAFF. DNA of the CDR3: TGCGCCAGCAGCTTGGGACAGCTTGAAGCTTTCTTT.